The TCR beta chain described here comes from a study of control samples from healthy donors and cancer patients. Sequencing used immunoSEQ multiplex PCR; TCRdb keeps in-frame clones, though not all of them. The profile covers fewer than 110,000 clones, with around 89% appearing a single time and about 18% taken by the ten largest. Germline-derived CDR1 and CDR2 are KGHDR and SFDVKD. With 4 bases clipped from V and 7 bases from J, the junction kept 8 bases outside the gene matches. The CDR3 has 15 amino acids. The sample consisted of PBMCs. The V gene is TRBV24-1, the J gene TRBJ2-2; 7 nucleotides align to TRBD1. The origin of this receptor is a man aged 55 to 70 with lung cancer. The CDR3 spells CATSDPGTVDGELFF. The DNA for the CDR3 is TGTGCCACCAGTGACCCTGGGACAGTGGACGGGGAGCTGTTTTTT.